Below are 24 T cell receptor beta chains sequenced from a single sample in a study of T cell changes during pregnancy in multiple sclerosis. Assay: immunoSEQ multiplex PCR; the TCRdb copy retains only in-frame clones and omits some. The table shows around 26,000 clones, with about 89% occurring only once. This specimen consisted of CD8+ T cells from peripheral blood mononuclear cells, obtained in the first trimester of pregnancy. The receptors stem from a female donor in good health, enrolled as a control in a pregnancy study.

This clone was counted once. The chain is built from TRBV5-1 and TRBJ1-1; D unclear. Trimming shortened V by 4 bases and J by 1 base, and 11 bases separated the two germline ends. Per the germline V gene, CDR1 is SGHRS and CDR2 is YFSETQ. This CDR3 comprises 14 residues. CDR3 loop: CASSTYGSNTEAFF. The CDR3 DNA is TGCGCCAGCAGCACCTACGGGTCGAACACTGAAGCTTTCTTT.

This rearrangement joins TRBV27 to TRBJ2-7, with 9 bases fitting TRBD1. The V gene's germline CDR1 is MNHEY and CDR2 SMNVEV (reference sequence). V lost 6 bases to trimming and J lost 5 bases; unmatched junction nucleotides: 8. The CDR3 runs to 14 residues. CDR3 coding DNA: TGTGCCAGCAGGGGACAGGGACGCCTCCACGAGCAGTACTTC. It specifies CASRGQGRLHEQYF.

V usage is TRBV29-1 and J usage is TRBJ1-2, with D maybe TRBD1 (5 bases). The germline V and J ends were trimmed by 3 bases and 6 bases, with 20 bases remaining between them. Germline loops: CDR1 SQVTM, CDR2 ANQGSEA. The CDR3 runs 15 residues. CDR3 sequence reads: CSVDTRRGAIDGYTF. For the CDR3, the DNA is TGCAGCGTTGATACCCGTAGGGGCGCGATTGATGGCTACACCTTC.

V and J are TRBV19 and TRBJ2-1, with 11 bases fitting TRBD2. Germline lookup yields CDR1 LNHDA and CDR2 SQIVND (reference sequence). The CDR3 sequence is 16 residues long. Trimming at V came to 4 bases and at J to 2 bases, leaving 4 bases not matched to a gene. In DNA form, the CDR3 reads TGTGCCAGTAGTAAGATTAGCGGGAGGGCCTACAATGAGCAGTTCTTC. This encodes CASSKISGRAYNEQFF.

This sequence joins TRBV7-8 and TRBJ1-1; D remains unclear. V lost 1 base and J lost 1, with 7 bases in between. Germline CDR1 and CDR2: SGHVS and FQNEAQ. CDR3 length: 14 amino acids. The chain's CDR3 is CASSLESGNTEAFF. The CDR3 DNA sequence: TGTGCCAGCAGCTTAGAATCGGGGAACACTGAAGCTTTCTTT.

This clone has a single count. The gene calls are TRBV5-5 and TRBJ2-2; 9 bases are shared with TRBD1. CDR3 length: 16 residues. Germline CDR1 SGHKS, CDR2 YYEKEE (reference sequence). The trim removed 0 bases at V and 4 bases at J, leaving 4 bases unmatched. CDR3 DNA sequence: TGTGCCAGCAGCTTGGCACAGGGGGCGGGCACCGGGGAGCTGTTTTTT. As protein: CASSLAQGAGTGELFF.

J is TRBJ2-7 and V is TRBV28, with D possibly being TRBD1 (7 bases). The CDR3 spans 14 residues. The germline V gene has CDR1 MDHEN and CDR2 SYDVKM. Trimming removed 3 bases from V and 3 bases from J, with 12 bases in between. Here the CDR3 reads CASSFPGDSYEQYF. CDR3 DNA: TGTGCCAGCAGTTTCCCGGGGGACAGCTACGAGCAGTACTTC.

The gene calls are TRBV18 and TRBJ1-5; 7 positions agree with TRBD1. Trimming at V came to 6 bases and at J to 5 bases, leaving 7 bases not matched to a gene. The CDR3 totals 14 residues. Germline loops: CDR1 KGHSH, CDR2 LQKENI. The CDR3 loop is CASSVTGYYQPQHF. For the CDR3, the DNA is TGTGCCAGCTCTGTGACAGGGTATTATCAGCCCCAGCATTTT.

This sequence joins TRBV6-6 and TRBJ2-7; D is perhaps TRBD2 (5 bases). V was trimmed by 9 bases and J by 0 bases, leaving 6 bases between them. The CDR3 length is 11 residues. Germline V gene data show CDR1 as MNHNY and CDR2 as SVGAGI (reference sequence). CDR3 DNA: TGTGCCAGTCGGGGCTCCTACGAGCAGTACTTC. Translating it yields CASRGSYEQYF.

Of note for this clone: The junction departs from the called germline gene at one end, perhaps through a read error. The rearrangement joins TRBV27 to TRBJ1-6; 8 bases map to TRBD1. Per the germline V gene, CDR1 is MNHEY and CDR2 is SMNVEV (reference sequence). The CDR3 has 16 residues. The CDR3: CASSFSGGANKSPLHF. The CDR3 DNA follows: TGTGCCAGCAGTTTTTCAGGGGGCGCGAATAAATCACCCCTCCACTTT.

The chain uses TRBV5-4 and TRBJ1-2, with D uncertain. Germline-derived CDR1 and CDR2 are SGHNT and YYREEE (reference sequence). V was trimmed by 4 bases and J by 1 base, leaving 11 bases between them. This CDR3 contains 14 residues. CDR3 sequence: CASSTSTVNYGYTF. Here the CDR3 DNA reads TGTGCCAGCAGCACATCCACAGTTAACTATGGCTACACCTTC.

This clone occurred once. V gene TRBV2 combines with J gene TRBJ2-4; unclear D gene. In germline, CDR1 is SNHLY, CDR2 FYNNEI. V was cut by 6 bases and J by 1 base, with 22 bases left in between. The CDR3 is 18 residues long. The CDR3 nucleotides are TGTGCCAGCAGCGACTCTCCCGGCTCTGATTCGGCCAAAAACATTCAGTACTTC. Its protein is CASSDSPGSDSAKNIQYF.

CDR3 protein: CASSLRGGAITDTQYF. For the CDR3, the DNA is TGTGCCAGCAGCTTAAGGGGGGGGGCGATAACAGATACGCAGTATTTT. This chain connects TRBV7-8 to TRBJ2-3, with D possibly matching TRBD2 (7 bases). From germline, CDR1 is SGHVS and CDR2 FQNEAQ. V shed 2 bases and J shed 3 bases, with 15 bases lying between them. The CDR3 has 16 residues.

The V call is TRBV27, the J call TRBJ2-3, with 11 bases fitting TRBD2. V dropped 7 bases and J dropped 1; count of bases not matched to a gene: 7. The V gene's germline CDR1 is MNHEY and CDR2 SMNVEV (reference sequence). The CDR3 totals 16 residues. CDR3 amino acids: CASTFGTSGGTDTQYF. The CDR3 DNA is TGTGCCAGCACCTTCGGGACTAGCGGCGGCACAGATACGCAGTATTTT.

J is TRBJ2-1 and V is TRBV27, with D unclear. This CDR3 comprises 13 residues. V was pared by 3 bases and J by 3 bases, with 6 bases between. Germline values: CDR1 MNHEY, CDR2 SMNVEV (reference sequence). The CDR3 here is CASSFSSYNEQFF. The CDR3 DNA reads as TGTGCCAGCAGTTTTTCTAGCTACAATGAGCAGTTCTTC.

The chain joins TRBV28 to TRBJ2-2, with D possibly matching TRBD1 (5 bases). Deletions cut 10 bases from V and 1 base from J, with 10 bases between. The germline V gene encodes CDR1 MDHEN and CDR2 SYDVKM. This CDR3 is 13 amino acids long. The CDR3, as DNA: TGTGCCATCTCGACAGAGAACACCGGGGAGCTGTTTTTT. Translating gives CAISTENTGELFF.

The V call is TRBV28, the J call TRBJ1-1; the match to TRBD1 covers 11 bases. The CDR3 has 15 amino acids. J lost 4 bases, V lost 4 bases, and 5 bases had no gene match. Germline V gene sequence: CDR1 MDHEN, CDR2 SYDVKM. CDR3 loop: CASSSRGTGGTEAFF. The CDR3 region has the DNA TGTGCCAGCAGTTCCAGGGGGACAGGGGGCACTGAAGCTTTCTTT.

The V and J genes are TRBV7-9 and TRBJ2-3; 7 bases line up with TRBD2. Germline V gives CDR1 SEHNR, CDR2 FQNEAQ (reference sequence). J was trimmed by 2 bases and V by 4 bases; bases with no gene match: 12. This CDR3 has 17 residues. The CDR3 region is CASSSPPSGPATDTQYF. DNA for the CDR3: TGTGCCAGCAGCTCCCCTCCTAGCGGACCCGCCACAGATACGCAGTATTTT. The full variable domain, its missing parts supplied by reference TRBV7-9 and TRBJ2-3, is DTGVSQNPRHKITKRGQNVTFRCDPISEHNRLYWYRQTLGQGPEFLTYFQNEAQLEKSRLLSDRFSAERPKGSFSTLEIQRTEQGDSAMYLCASSSPPSGPATDTQYFGPGTRLTVL.

This clone was recorded only once. The chain joins TRBV7-9 to TRBJ2-7; TRBD1 might be the D (6 bases). Germline values: CDR1 SEHNR, CDR2 FQNEAQ (reference sequence). The CDR3 runs 15 residues. The V and J ends lost 5 bases and 5 bases respectively, with 19 bases between them. Written as DNA, the CDR3 is TGTGCCAGCAGCCTAGTGGTAGGGGGACGCAACGAGCAGTACTTC. Encoded protein: CASSLVVGGRNEQYF.

This clone showed up just once. The V gene is TRBV7-2, the J gene TRBJ1-1, with D uncertain. Germline V CDR1 and CDR2: SGHTA, FQGNSA. This CDR3 contains 12 residues. Trimming cost V 2 bases and J 6 bases, with 7 bases left between them. The CDR3 DNA reads TGTGCCAGCAGCTTAACGAGGGCTGAAGCTTTCTTT. Its protein product is CASSLTRAEAFF.

The chain uses TRBV6-6 and TRBJ1-2; the D gene is possibly TRBD1 (6 bases). Per the germline V gene, CDR1 is MNHNY and CDR2 is SVGAGI (reference sequence). The V end was cut by 8 bases, the J end by 5 bases, with 6 bases between. The CDR3 runs to 10 residues. CDR3 in amino acids: CASQGYGYTF. In DNA, the CDR3 is TGTGCCAGCCAGGGGTATGGCTACACCTTC.

The V gene is TRBV15, the J gene TRBJ2-1, with D maybe TRBD1 (6 bases). The CDR3 runs 17 residues. Germline V gene sequence: CDR1 LNHNV, CDR2 YYDKDF (reference sequence). The V end was cut by 2 bases, the J end by 6 bases, with 20 bases between. CDR3 protein: CATSRPPTPRGPNEQFF. CDR3 in DNA: TGTGCCACCAGCAGACCTCCTACCCCCAGGGGTCCCAATGAGCAGTTCTTC.

Here the CDR3 reads CASTPGPNQETQYF. Here the CDR3 DNA reads TGTGCCAGCACCCCAGGGCCTAACCAAGAGACCCAGTACTTC. V usage is TRBV14 and J usage is TRBJ2-5, with D possibly being TRBD1 (5 bases). The CDR3 is 14 amino acids. The V end lost 7 bases, the J end lost 0 bases, and 12 bases lay between the germline ends. CDR1 SGHDN and CDR2 FVKESK come from the germline V gene.

The V and J genes are TRBV7-9 and TRBJ1-1; D is unclear. Germline V lookup: CDR1 SEHNR, CDR2 FQNEAQ (reference sequence). The CDR3 runs 14 residues. Trimming removed 2 bases at V and 5 bases at J, with 12 bases between. The CDR3 spells CASSLLGRGTEAFF. The CDR3 nucleotides are TGTGCCAGCAGCTTACTCGGACGGGGAACTGAAGCTTTCTTT.